These 31 T cell receptor beta chains originate from one sample sequenced in a study of somatic mutations in cytotoxic T cells in rheumatoid arthritis. The table came from immunoSEQ multiplex PCR; TCRdb's copy has only in-frame clones and leaves some out. The repertoire includes more than 8,000 clones, 89% of them detected once, and around 0.99% sits in the top ten. Sample: CD4+ T cells sorted from blood. The receptors were sampled from a woman aged 18-30 years with rheumatoid arthritis.

This clone was detected only once. The gene calls are TRBV10-2 and TRBJ2-1; TRBD2 matches at 13 bases. This CDR3 spans 13 amino acids. V gave up 6 bases and J gave up 13 bases; unmatched junction bases: 6. Germline V gives CDR1 WSHSY, CDR2 SAAADI. The CDR3 is CASRMGLAGFQFF. The CDR3 bases are TGCGCCAGCAGGATGGGACTAGCGGGATTTCAGTTCTTC.

The J gene is TRBJ1-2, the V gene TRBV7-2; D might be TRBD1 (5 bases). V dropped 1 base and J dropped 8 bases, with 11 bases sitting between them. CDR1 SGHTA and CDR2 FQGNSA come from the germline V gene. The CDR3 consists of 13 residues. This chain's CDR3 is CASSLGGGGGYTF. The CDR3 nucleotides read TGTGCCAGCAGCTTAGGCGGGGGGGGAGGCTACACCTTC.

The genes are TRBV5-1 and TRBJ2-2; 7 nucleotides match TRBD2. CDR3 length: 16 residues. Germline CDR1 reads SGHRS; CDR2 reads YFSETQ. The V segment lost 0 bases and the J segment 6 bases; nucleotides outside the gene matches: 8. CDR3 nucleotides: TGCGCCAGCAGCTTGGGGACGGTCGGACTAGCCGGGGAGCTGTTTTTT. Protein product: CASSLGTVGLAGELFF.

The V gene is TRBV6-6, the J gene TRBJ1-4, with D possibly TRBD1 on 6 matching bases. From germline, CDR1 is MNHNY and CDR2 SVGAGI (reference sequence). V was clipped by 5 bases and J by 8 bases, with 12 bases between them. The CDR3 extends over 13 amino acids. The CDR3 loop is CASSPLTGEKLFF. The CDR3 region has the DNA TGTGCCAGCAGTCCACTGACAGGAGAAAAACTGTTTTTT.

This chain joins TRBV28 and TRBJ1-5; possible D gene TRBD1, 5 bases. Germline V CDR1 and CDR2: MDHEN, SYDVKM. Trimming took 6 bases from V and 0 from J, leaving 15 bases between them. The CDR3 is 16 amino acids. CDR3 in amino acids: CASSNLGGTSNQPQHF. CDR3 bases: TGTGCCAGCAGCAATCTCGGGGGGACTAGCAATCAGCCCCAGCATTTT.

V gene TRBV11-2 combines with J gene TRBJ1-1, with 7 bases matching TRBD1. Trimming cost V 6 bases and J 0 bases; bases outside gene matches: 4. The CDR3 loop spans 14 amino acids. The V gene's germline CDR1 is SGHAT and CDR2 FQNNGV. The CDR3 here is CASSKGTVNTEAFF. The CDR3 DNA reads TGTGCCAGCAGTAAGGGGACAGTGAACACTGAAGCTTTCTTT.

The V and J genes are TRBV6-6 and TRBJ2-7; D gene unclear. CDR3 length: 15 residues. With 3 bases removed from V and 5 bases from J, the gap between germline ends came to 17 bases. CDR1 is MNHNY and CDR2 is SVGAGI in the germline V gene (reference sequence). Here the CDR3 DNA reads TGTGCCAGCAGTTATTCCCCCCAGGTCGGCAACGAGCAGTACTTC. The encoded protein is CASSYSPQVGNEQYF.

This chain connects TRBV28 to TRBJ2-7; 12 nucleotides agree with TRBD2. J lost 3 bases, V lost 6 bases, and 12 bases had no gene match. The CDR3 consists of 17 residues. Germline CDR1 is MDHEN and CDR2 is SYDVKM. The CDR3 loop reads CASRPSGGANKVYEQYF. CDR3 sequence (DNA): TGTGCCAGCAGACCTAGCGGGGGGGCTAATAAGGTCTACGAGCAGTACTTC.

The V gene is TRBV7-2, the J gene TRBJ2-7; 11 nucleotides agree with TRBD2. Germline V gene lookup returns CDR1 SGHTA and CDR2 FQGNSA. Trimming cost V 4 bases and J 7 bases; bases outside gene matches: 9. The CDR3 is 15 residues long. The CDR3 coding sequence is TGTGCCAGCAGCTCGGTAGCGGGGGGGCCGGGGGAGCAGTACTTC. As protein: CASSSVAGGPGEQYF.

In nucleotides, the CDR3 is TGTGCCAGCTCACCCCTCGGTACAACCACAGGGGGCAATGAGCAGTTCTTC. Amino acids: CASSPLGTTTGGNEQFF. The chain is built from TRBV18 and TRBJ2-1; 8 bases agree with TRBD1. V gave up 3 bases and J gave up 6 bases; unmatched junction bases: 13. From germline, CDR1 is KGHSH and CDR2 LQKENI. This CDR3 has 17 amino acids. Using reference TRBV18 and TRBJ2-1 for the parts outside the CDR3, the full variable domain is NAGVMQNPRHLVRRRGQEARLRCSPMKGHSHVYWYRQLPEEGLKFMVYLQKENIIDESGMPKERFSAEFPKEGPSILRIQQVVRGDSAAYFCASSPLGTTTGGNEQFFGPGTRLTVL.

This clone was seen once. This sequence joins TRBV7-2 and TRBJ2-7; D unclear. V was trimmed by 6 bases and J by 1 base, leaving 4 bases between them. Germline V lookup: CDR1 SGHTA, CDR2 FQGNSA. CDR3 length: 11 residues. This chain's CDR3 is CASSRSYEQYF. CDR3 sequence (DNA): TGTGCCAGCAGTCGGTCCTACGAGCAGTACTTC.

There are a few counts of this clone. The V call is TRBV29-1, the J call TRBJ1-1, with 10 bases aligning to TRBD1. This CDR3 is 15 amino acids long. CDR1 and CDR2 (germline): SQVTM, ANQGSEA. Trimming cost V 3 bases and J 2 bases; bases outside gene matches: 6. Here the CDR3 reads CSVDPRQGANTEAFF. The CDR3 nucleotides read TGCAGCGTTGACCCGCGACAGGGGGCAAACACTGAAGCTTTCTTT.

This chain uses TRBV10-3 with TRBJ2-2, with 8 bases fitting TRBD2. From germline, CDR1 is ENHRY and CDR2 SYGVKD. The CDR3 extends over 17 amino acids. V was clipped by 4 bases and J by 6 bases; unmatched bases: 13. The CDR3 DNA sequence: TGTGCCATCAGTGCAGCGGGAGCACCTAGCCTAGCCGGGGAGCTGTTTTTT. This gives the protein CAISAAGAPSLAGELFF.

This clone appeared a single time. V is TRBV5-1 and J is TRBJ1-1; TRBD1 might be the D (6 bases). Per germline, CDR1 SGHRS and CDR2 YFSETQ. V was shortened by 2 bases and J by 3 bases, with 11 bases between the two germline ends. The CDR3 sequence is 14 residues long. The CDR3 is CASSFQGLDTEAFF. CDR3 coding DNA: TGCGCCAGCAGCTTCCAGGGGCTTGACACTGAAGCTTTCTTT.

This chain connects TRBV7-2 to TRBJ2-1; 10 bases agree with TRBD2. The CDR3 extends over 17 amino acids. V lost 0 bases and J lost 0; bases outside the gene matches: 2. Germline V gene data show CDR1 as SGHTA and CDR2 as FQGNSA. CDR3 in DNA: TGTGCCAGCAGCTTAGCGGCTAGCGGGAGCTCCTACAATGAGCAGTTCTTC. Translated, it gives CASSLAASGSSYNEQFF.

This chain uses TRBV9 with TRBJ1-5, with 7 bases fitting TRBD1. After removal of 4 bases from V and 4 bases from J, the junction contained 8 bases not matched to a gene. The CDR3 totals 15 residues. Germline V gives CDR1 SGDLS, CDR2 YYNGEE. CDR3 DNA: TGTGCCAGCAGCTCAACCGGGACAGAAAATCAGCCCCAGCATTTT. Its translation is CASSSTGTENQPQHF.

This clone showed up just a few times. The gene calls are TRBV19 and TRBJ2-5; TRBD2 agrees at 9 bases. V trimming: 2 bases; J trimming: 3 bases; junction bases outside the gene matches: 4. The CDR3 runs 15 residues. Germline-derived CDR1 and CDR2 are LNHDA and SQIVND (reference sequence). CDR3 in DNA: TGTGCCAGTAGTATACTAGCGGGAACGGAAGAGACCCAGTACTTC. Its protein product is CASSILAGTEETQYF. Filled out from reference TRBV19 and TRBJ2-5, the complete variable domain reads DGGITQSPKYLFRKEGQNVTLSCEQNLNHDAMYWYRQDPGQGLRLIYYSQIVNDFQKGDIAEGYSVSREKKESFPLTVTSAQKNPTAFYLCASSILAGTEETQYFGPGTRLLVL.

This clone was recorded a few times. This chain uses TRBV28 with TRBJ2-7; 10 bases align to TRBD2. The germline V gene has CDR1 MDHEN and CDR2 SYDVKM. V was pared by 4 bases and J by 5 bases, with 8 bases of the junction left unmatched. CDR3 length: 15 residues. The CDR3 loop is CASSSGASGSDEQYF. DNA for the CDR3: TGTGCCAGCAGTTCTGGGGCTAGCGGGAGTGACGAGCAGTACTTC.

The genes are TRBV23-1 and TRBJ1-2; 7 bases are shared with TRBD1. TRBV23-1 is an ORF, and what it does is uncertain. The CDR3 is 13 residues long. V gave up 6 bases and J gave up 2 bases; unmatched junction bases: 3. CDR3 in amino acids: CASSRGQNYGYTF. The CDR3 coding sequence is TGCGCCAGCAGCCGGGGACAGAACTATGGCTACACCTTC.

Written as DNA, the CDR3 is TGCAGTGTTAGGGGGGGGACTGAGCAGTTCTTC. It encodes CSVRGGTEQFF. The V gene is TRBV20-1, the J gene TRBJ2-1, with D possibly being TRBD2 (7 bases). V shed 7 bases and J shed 9 bases, with 13 bases lying between them. The CDR3 runs to 11 residues. CDR1 is DFQATT, CDR2 SNEGSKA, per germline (reference sequence).

The chain links TRBV10-3 to TRBJ2-7; no clear D. Germline lookup yields CDR1 ENHRY and CDR2 SYGVKD. The CDR3 has 14 residues. V was trimmed by 3 bases and J by 4 bases, leaving 13 bases between them. As DNA, the CDR3 is TGTGCCATCAGTGACCAACAGACCAATTACGAGCAGTACTTC. Its protein is CAISDQQTNYEQYF.

The chain is built from TRBV2 and TRBJ1-5; 7 bases agree with TRBD1. This CDR3 spans 14 amino acids. Germline assignment: CDR1 SNHLY and CDR2 FYNNEI. V lost 6 bases and J lost 7; bases outside the gene matches: 9. CDR3 protein: CASRGTAGGQPQHF. The DNA of the CDR3 is TGTGCCAGCAGGGGGACAGCTGGGGGCCAGCCCCAGCATTTT.

This sequence joins TRBV7-6 and TRBJ2-5; no firm D call. The V gene's germline CDR1 is SGHVS and CDR2 FNYEAQ. V dropped 5 bases and J dropped 3 bases, with 7 bases sitting between them. The CDR3 extends over 12 amino acids. CDR3 sequence (DNA): TGTGCCAGCAGCAGCCGCGAAGAGACCCAGTACTTC. Translation: CASSSREETQYF.

The chain recombines TRBV6-6 with TRBJ2-7, with TRBD1 matching over 8 bases. J gave up 5 bases and V 6 bases, and 6 bases lay outside the gene matches. The CDR3 consists of 13 residues. CDR1 and CDR2 from the germline V gene are MNHNY and SVGAGI (reference sequence). CDR3: CASRRTGKDEQYF. The DNA for the CDR3 is TGTGCCAGCAGGCGGACAGGGAAAGACGAGCAGTACTTC.

This chain uses TRBV20-1 with TRBJ2-1, with D tentatively TRBD2 (6 bases). V gave up 6 bases and J gave up 11 bases, with 14 bases separating them. The CDR3 length is 11 residues. CDR1 and CDR2 (germline): DFQATT, SNEGSKA (reference sequence). CDR3 sequence reads: CSAGGGGKQFF. The CDR3 coding sequence is TGCAGTGCCGGGGGTGGAGGGAAGCAGTTCTTC.

The chain combines TRBV5-1 with TRBJ1-2, with D unclear. The CDR3 spans 14 residues. Germline assignment: CDR1 SGHRS and CDR2 YFSETQ. Between the trimmed V and J ends, which lost 2 bases and 1 base, there was a span of 9 bases. The CDR3 reads CASSFSGFNYGYTF. CDR3 in DNA: TGCGCCAGCAGCTTTTCGGGTTTTAACTATGGCTACACCTTC. Using reference TRBV5-1 and TRBJ1-2 for the parts outside the CDR3, the full variable domain is KAGVTQTPRYLIKTRGQQVTLSCSPISGHRSVSWYQQTPGQGLQFLFEYFSETQRNKGNFPGRFSGRQFSNSRSEMNVSTLELGDSALYLCASSFSGFNYGYTFGSGTRLTVV.

The rearrangement links TRBV27 to TRBJ1-5, with TRBD1 matching over 7 bases. Germline values: CDR1 MNHEY, CDR2 SMNVEV (reference sequence). The CDR3 is 15 residues long. Germline trimming cut 6 bases from V and 3 bases from J; bases unmatched to any gene: 8. CDR3 amino acids: CASRRGTGANQPQHF. Written as DNA, the CDR3 is TGTGCCAGCAGGAGAGGAACAGGGGCCAATCAGCCCCAGCATTTT.

The rearrangement uses TRBV5-4 and TRBJ1-2; 7 bases line up with TRBD1. Germline values: CDR1 SGHNT, CDR2 YYREEE (reference sequence). There are 15 residues in the CDR3. Trimming at V came to 1 base and at J to 4 bases, leaving 7 bases not matched to a gene. This chain's CDR3 is CASSLTSGQSYGYTF. The CDR3 bases are TGTGCCAGCAGCTTGACTTCGGGACAGAGCTATGGCTACACCTTC.

The chain links TRBV19 to TRBJ2-2; the D gene is possibly TRBD2 (6 bases). Germline values: CDR1 LNHDA, CDR2 SQIVND (reference sequence). There are 14 residues in the CDR3. Trimming stripped 8 bases from V and 6 bases from J, with 16 bases between. DNA of the CDR3: TGTGCCAGTCGCGGCGGGGAATATTCCGGGGAGCTGTTTTTT. Amino acid sequence: CASRGGEYSGELFF.

The chain uses TRBV5-1 and TRBJ2-3; no clear D. The CDR3 has 12 residues. Trimming took off 4 bases at V and 8 bases at J, with 11 bases between the two ends. Germline CDR1 and CDR2: SGHRS and YFSETQ. The CDR3 sequence: CASSQDLLTQYF. The CDR3 DNA is TGCGCCAGCAGCCAAGACTTACTTACGCAGTATTTT.

The chain couples TRBV5-1 to TRBJ1-2; 8 positions agree with TRBD1. Germline loops: CDR1 SGHRS, CDR2 YFSETQ. With V trimmed by 1 base and J by 4 bases, 9 bases remained unmatched. The CDR3 is 16 residues long. CDR3 in amino acids: CASSLFGQGGSYGYTF. The CDR3 bases are TGCGCCAGCAGCTTGTTCGGACAGGGCGGGAGCTATGGCTACACCTTC. Full variable domain (missing parts from reference TRBV5-1 and TRBJ1-2): KAGVTQTPRYLIKTRGQQVTLSCSPISGHRSVSWYQQTPGQGLQFLFEYFSETQRNKGNFPGRFSGRQFSNSRSEMNVSTLELGDSALYLCASSLFGQGGSYGYTFGSGTRLTVV.